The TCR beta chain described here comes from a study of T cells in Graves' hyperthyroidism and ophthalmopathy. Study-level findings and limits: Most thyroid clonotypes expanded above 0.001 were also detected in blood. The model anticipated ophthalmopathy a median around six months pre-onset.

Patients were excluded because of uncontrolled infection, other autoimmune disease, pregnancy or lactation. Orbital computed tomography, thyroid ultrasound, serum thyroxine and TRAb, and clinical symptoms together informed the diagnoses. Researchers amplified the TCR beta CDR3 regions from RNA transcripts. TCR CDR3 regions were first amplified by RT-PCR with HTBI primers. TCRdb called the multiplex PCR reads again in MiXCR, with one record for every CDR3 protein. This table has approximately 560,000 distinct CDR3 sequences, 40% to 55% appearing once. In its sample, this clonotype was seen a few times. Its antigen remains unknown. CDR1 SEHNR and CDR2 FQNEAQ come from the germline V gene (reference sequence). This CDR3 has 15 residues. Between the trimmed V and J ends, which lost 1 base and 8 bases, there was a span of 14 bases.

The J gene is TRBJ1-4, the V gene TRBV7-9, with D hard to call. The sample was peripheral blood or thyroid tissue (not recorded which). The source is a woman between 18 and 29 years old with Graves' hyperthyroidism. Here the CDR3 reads CASSLGTRKLEKLFF. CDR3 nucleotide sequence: TGTGCCAGCAGCTTAGGGACGAGAAAGCTCGAAAAACTGTTTTTT.